The clone carrying this TCR beta chain was counted ten times or more. Trimming removed 6 bases at V and 0 bases at J, with 11 bases between. CDR1 and CDR2 from the germline V gene are SGHAT and FQDESV (reference sequence). The CDR3 loop spans 14 amino acids. This sample was taken from a study of T cell repertoires in cytomegalovirus infection. TCRdb reprocessed the reads with MiXCR, giving one entry per CDR3 protein. The sample shows 250,000 or so distinct CDR3 sequences, 15% to 20% of them seen only once. The sequence derives from a human donor in good health (CMV status not recorded). Some clones in this sample may be carry-over from other donors' samples. The chain joins TRBV11-1 to TRBJ1-1; D remains unclear. Sequencing input: CD8+ T cells from PBMCs. CDR3 in DNA: TGTGCCAGCAGTCCCCTCGTGATGAACACTGAAGCTTTCTTT. It encodes CASSPLVMNTEAFF.